Sequencing of this T cell receptor beta chain was carried out in a study of blood T cell repertoires in COVID-19. Per the germline V gene, CDR1 is MDHEN and CDR2 is SYDVKM. Trimming at V came to 2 bases and at J to 7 bases, leaving 7 bases not matched to a gene. CDR3 size: 14 residues. Method: immunoSEQ multiplex PCR; TCRdb's copy keeps in-frame clones and lacks some. Here the sample spans about 320,000 clones, approximately 89% being singletons. The chain employs TRBV28 and TRBJ2-7; 8 nucleotides match TRBD2. The sequence came from a man aged 25 to 45 who had recovered from COVID-19. Sequencing was performed on PBMCs or T cells enriched from blood (not recorded which). CDR3 residues: CASSLLSGGEEQYF. In DNA, the CDR3 is TGTGCCAGCAGTTTACTCAGCGGGGGTGAAGAGCAGTACTTC.